This entry describes one T cell receptor beta chain. Antigen specificity is unknown. CD4 enrichment then naive enrichment separated naive from memory CD4+ cells. The sample comes from a study of CD4 T cells in relation to SARS-CoV-2 and coronaviruses. On the study more broadly: Of the patients, fewer than 10 were male, a few female, two Hispanic.

Deep TCR-beta sequencing used DNA from uncultured naive and memory CD4+ T cells. TCRdb's table, derived via immunoSEQ multiplex PCR, lists solely in-frame clones and lacks some. Among under 13,000 clones listed, about nine tenths were seen once. There are 12 residues in the CDR3. Between the trimmed V and J ends, which lost 2 bases and 6 bases, there was a span of 7 bases. Germline CDR1 is KGHSH and CDR2 is LQKENI. Overall study results and limits: The assay detects memory recall responses, not culture-primed primary responses.

The chain uses TRBV18 and TRBJ2-5, with D perhaps TRBD1 or TRBD2 (5 bases each). The sequencing input was naive CD4+ T cells from PBMCs. The sample's subset: naive CD4+ T cells isolated by negative enrichment. The TCR was taken from an adult with COVID-19. DNA of the CDR3: TGTGCCAGCTCACCAGAGGGACAGACCCAGTACTTC. Residues: CASSPEGQTQYF.